The next 3 T cell receptor beta chains were all read from a single sample in a study of shared clonotypes between healthy human individuals. Sequencing was performed with immunoSEQ multiplex PCR; in TCRdb, only in-frame clones are kept and a portion is missing. The sample shows a few million clones, about 94% of them seen only once. Positively selected for CCR7, the CD45RO-negative cells used as naive CD8 cells excluded terminally differentiated effector memory CD45RA+ cells. Sequenced: naive CD8+ T cells from PBMCs. Receptors were obtained from a young man in good health. Some clones in this sample may be carry-over from other donors' samples.

The chain combines TRBV28 with TRBJ1-4; no definite D call. This CDR3 has 15 residues. The germline gives CDR1 MDHEN, CDR2 SYDVKM. V gave up 0 bases and J gave up 0 bases, with 5 bases separating them. The CDR3 here is CASSLWGATNEKLFF. CDR3 DNA: TGTGCCAGCAGTTTATGGGGAGCAACTAATGAAAAACTGTTTTTT.

The J gene is TRBJ2-5, the V gene TRBV10-3; weak D call: TRBD1 (5 bases). This CDR3 contains 14 residues. Germline lookup yields CDR1 ENHRY and CDR2 SYGVKD. The V end lost 0 bases, the J end lost 0 bases, and 5 bases lay between the germline ends. CDR3 in DNA: TGTGCCATCAGTGAGTCGGGGCACCAAGAGACCCAGTACTTC. This encodes CAISESGHQETQYF.

Points on this clone: The same CDR3 also results from other DNA sequences found in this sample. The chain employs TRBV6-5 and TRBJ1-2; D might be TRBD1 (5 bases). The CDR3 runs 14 residues. V was trimmed by 0 bases and J by 4 bases, leaving 9 bases between them. Germline lookup yields CDR1 MNHEY and CDR2 SVGAGI. As DNA, the CDR3 is TGTGCCAGCAGTTACTCATCAGGGTCCTATGGCTACACCTTC. This gives the protein CASSYSSGSYGYTF.